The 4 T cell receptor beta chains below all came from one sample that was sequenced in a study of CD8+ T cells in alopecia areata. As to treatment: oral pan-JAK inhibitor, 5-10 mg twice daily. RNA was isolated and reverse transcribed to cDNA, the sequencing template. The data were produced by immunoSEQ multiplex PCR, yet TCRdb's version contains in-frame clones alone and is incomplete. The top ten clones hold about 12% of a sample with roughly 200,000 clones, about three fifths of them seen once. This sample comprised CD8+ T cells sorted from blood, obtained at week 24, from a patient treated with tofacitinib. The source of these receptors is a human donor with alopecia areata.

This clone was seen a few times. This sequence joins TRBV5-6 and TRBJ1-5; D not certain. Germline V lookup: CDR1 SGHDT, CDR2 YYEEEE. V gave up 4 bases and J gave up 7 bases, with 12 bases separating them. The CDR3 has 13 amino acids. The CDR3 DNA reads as TGTGCCAGCAGCCATACGGACGGACAGCCCCAGCATTTT. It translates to CASSHTDGQPQHF.

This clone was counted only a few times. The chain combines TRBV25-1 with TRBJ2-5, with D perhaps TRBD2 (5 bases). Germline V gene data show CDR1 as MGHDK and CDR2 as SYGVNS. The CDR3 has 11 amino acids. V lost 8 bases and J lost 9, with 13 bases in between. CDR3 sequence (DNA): TGTGCCAGCTCGGAGGCCGGGGCCCAGTACTTC. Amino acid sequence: CASSEAGAQYF. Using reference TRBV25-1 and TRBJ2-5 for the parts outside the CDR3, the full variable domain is EADIYQTPRYLVIGTGKKITLECSQTMGHDKMYWYQQDPGMELHLIHYSYGVNSTEKGDLSSESTVSRIRTEHFPLTLESARPSHTSQYLCASSEAGAQYFGPGTRLLVL.

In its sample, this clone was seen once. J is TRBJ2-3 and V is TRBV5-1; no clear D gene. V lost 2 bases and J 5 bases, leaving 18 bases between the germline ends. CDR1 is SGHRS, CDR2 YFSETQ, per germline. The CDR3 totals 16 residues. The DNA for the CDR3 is TGCGCCAGCAGCTTAGCCGAAACGAGCTTCGTAGATACGCAGTATTTT. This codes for CASSLAETSFVDTQYF.

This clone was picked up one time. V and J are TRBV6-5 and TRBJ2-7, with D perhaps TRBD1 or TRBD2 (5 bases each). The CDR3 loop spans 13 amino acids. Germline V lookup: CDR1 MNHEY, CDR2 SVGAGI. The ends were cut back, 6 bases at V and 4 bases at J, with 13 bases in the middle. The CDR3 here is CASSPHGAYEQYF. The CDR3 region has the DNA TGTGCCAGCAGCCCACACGGGGCGTACGAGCAGTACTTC.